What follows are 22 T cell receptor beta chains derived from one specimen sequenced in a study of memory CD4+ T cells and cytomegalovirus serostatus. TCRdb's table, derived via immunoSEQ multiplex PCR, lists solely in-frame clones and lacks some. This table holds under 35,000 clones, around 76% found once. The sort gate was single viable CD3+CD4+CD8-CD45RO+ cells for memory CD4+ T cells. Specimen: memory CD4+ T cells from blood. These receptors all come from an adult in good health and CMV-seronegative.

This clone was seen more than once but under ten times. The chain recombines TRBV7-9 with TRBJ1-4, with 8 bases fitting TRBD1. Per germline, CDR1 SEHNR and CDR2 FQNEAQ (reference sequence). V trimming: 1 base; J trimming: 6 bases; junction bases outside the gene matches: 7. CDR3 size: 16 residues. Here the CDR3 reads CASSLGFRGLDEKLFF. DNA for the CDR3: TGTGCCAGCAGCTTAGGATTCAGGGGGCTTGATGAAAAACTGTTTTTT.

In nucleotides, the CDR3 is TGCGCCAGCAGGACAGATGCCTACGAGCAGTACTTC. This translates into CASRTDAYEQYF. This chain links TRBV5-1 with TRBJ2-7, with D possibly matching TRBD1 (5 bases). Per the germline V gene, CDR1 is SGHRS and CDR2 is YFSETQ. The CDR3 covers 12 residues. V lost 5 bases and J 2 bases, leaving 8 bases between the germline ends.

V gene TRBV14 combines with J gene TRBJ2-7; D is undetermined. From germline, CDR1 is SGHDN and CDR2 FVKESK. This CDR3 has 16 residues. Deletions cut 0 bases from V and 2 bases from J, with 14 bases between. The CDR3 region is CASSQDQGNPAYEQYF. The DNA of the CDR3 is TGTGCCAGCAGCCAAGATCAAGGGAACCCCGCCTACGAGCAGTACTTC.

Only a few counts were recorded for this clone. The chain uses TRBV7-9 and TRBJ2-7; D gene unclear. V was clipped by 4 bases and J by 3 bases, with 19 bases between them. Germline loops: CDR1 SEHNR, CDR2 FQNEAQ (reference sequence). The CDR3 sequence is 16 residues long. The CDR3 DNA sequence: TGTGCCAGCAGCTCCGGGCCCCGGACCGGTGGCTACGAGCAGTACTTC. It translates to CASSSGPRTGGYEQYF.

The CDR3 DNA reads as TGTGCCAGCAGTCCCGGAGGGGATACGCAGTATTTT. Translated, it gives CASSPGGDTQYF. This chain links TRBV27 with TRBJ2-3, with a weak D call TRBD2 (6 bases). The CDR3 length is 12 residues. Trimming left V 5 bases short and J 6 bases short, with 9 bases between. Germline assignment: CDR1 MNHEY and CDR2 SMNVEV (reference sequence).

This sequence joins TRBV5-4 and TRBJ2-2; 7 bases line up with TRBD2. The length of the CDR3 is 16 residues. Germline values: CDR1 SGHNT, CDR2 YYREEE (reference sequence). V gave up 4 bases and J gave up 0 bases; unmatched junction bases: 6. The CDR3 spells CASSRTSGANTGELFF. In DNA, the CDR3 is TGTGCCAGCAGCAGGACTAGTGGGGCGAACACCGGGGAGCTGTTTTTT. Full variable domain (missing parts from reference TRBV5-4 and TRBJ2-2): ETGVTQSPTHLIKTRGQQVTLRCSSQSGHNTVSWYQQALGQGPQFIFQYYREEENGRGNFPPRFSGLQFPNYSSELNVNALELDDSALYLCASSRTSGANTGELFFGEGSRLTVL.

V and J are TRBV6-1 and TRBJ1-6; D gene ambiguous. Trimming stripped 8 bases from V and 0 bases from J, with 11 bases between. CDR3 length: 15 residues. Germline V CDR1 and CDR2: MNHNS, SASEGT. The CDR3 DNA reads TGTGCCAGCCGCTTAGTGAACTCCTATAATTCACCCCTCCACTTT. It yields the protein CASRLVNSYNSPLHF.

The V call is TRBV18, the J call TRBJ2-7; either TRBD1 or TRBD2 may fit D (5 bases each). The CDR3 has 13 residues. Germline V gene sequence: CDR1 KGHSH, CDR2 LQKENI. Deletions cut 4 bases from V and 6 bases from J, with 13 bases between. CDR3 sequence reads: CASSQTGTAEQYF. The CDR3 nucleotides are TGTGCCAGCTCACAGACCGGGACCGCCGAGCAGTACTTC.

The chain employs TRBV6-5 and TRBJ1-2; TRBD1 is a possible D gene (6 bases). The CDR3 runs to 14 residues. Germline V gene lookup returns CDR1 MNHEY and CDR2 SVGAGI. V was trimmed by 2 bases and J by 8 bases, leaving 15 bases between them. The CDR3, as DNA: TGTGCCAGCAGTTACGGGGGCGCCCTTGGAGGCTACACCTTC. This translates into CASSYGGALGGYTF.

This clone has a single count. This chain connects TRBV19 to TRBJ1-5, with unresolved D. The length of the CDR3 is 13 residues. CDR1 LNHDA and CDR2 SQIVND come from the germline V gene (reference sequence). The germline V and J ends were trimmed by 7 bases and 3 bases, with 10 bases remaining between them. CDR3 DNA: TGTGCCAGTATGGCAAGGGACAATCAGCCCCAGCATTTT. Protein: CASMARDNQPQHF.

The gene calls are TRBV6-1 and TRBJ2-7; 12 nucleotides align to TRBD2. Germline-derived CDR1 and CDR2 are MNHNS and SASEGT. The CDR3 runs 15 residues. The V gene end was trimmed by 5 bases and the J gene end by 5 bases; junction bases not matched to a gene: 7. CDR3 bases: TGTGCCAGCAGTCTTATGACTAGCGGGAGCGACGAGCAGTACTTC. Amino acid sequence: CASSLMTSGSDEQYF.

The CDR3 coding sequence is TGTGCCAGCAGCCCCAAGGGGCAGAGCTCCTACGAGCAGTACTTC. Its protein product is CASSPKGQSSYEQYF. The genes are TRBV7-2 and TRBJ2-7; a weak D match, TRBD1 (5 bases). The CDR3 has 15 residues. Trimming removed 5 bases from V and 0 bases from J, with 14 bases in between. CDR1 and CDR2 from the germline V gene are SGHTA and FQGNSA. The complete variable domain, with remaining parts taken from reference TRBV7-2 and TRBJ2-7, reads GAGVSQSPSNKVTEKGKDVELRCDPISGHTALYWYRQSLGQGLEFLIYFQGNSAPDKSGLPSDRFSAERTGGSVSTLTIQRTQQEDSAVYLCASSPKGQSSYEQYFGPGTRLTVT.

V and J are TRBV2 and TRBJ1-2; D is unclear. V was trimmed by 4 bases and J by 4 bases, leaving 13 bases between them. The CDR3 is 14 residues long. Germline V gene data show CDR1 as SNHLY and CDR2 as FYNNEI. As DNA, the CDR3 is TGTGCCAGCAGTGTCGGTCGGGAATCCTATGGCTACACCTTC. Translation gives CASSVGRESYGYTF.

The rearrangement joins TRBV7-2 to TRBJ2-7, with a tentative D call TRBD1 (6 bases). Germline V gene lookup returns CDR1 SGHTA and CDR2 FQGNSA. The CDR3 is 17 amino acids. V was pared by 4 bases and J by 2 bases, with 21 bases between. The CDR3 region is CASSSFQGGSLTYEQYF. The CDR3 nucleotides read TGTGCCAGCAGCTCGTTCCAAGGGGGATCACTTACCTACGAGCAGTACTTC. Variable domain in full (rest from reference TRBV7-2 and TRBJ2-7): GAGVSQSPSNKVTEKGKDVELRCDPISGHTALYWYRQSLGQGLEFLIYFQGNSAPDKSGLPSDRFSAERTGGSVSTLTIQRTQQEDSAVYLCASSSFQGGSLTYEQYFGPGTRLTVT.

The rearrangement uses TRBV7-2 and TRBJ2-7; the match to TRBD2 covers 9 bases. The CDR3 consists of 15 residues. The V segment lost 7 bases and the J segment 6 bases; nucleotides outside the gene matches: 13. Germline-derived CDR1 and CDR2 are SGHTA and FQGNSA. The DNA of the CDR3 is TGTGCCAGCACCTCCCTCACAGGGCGGGGGGGCGAGCAGTACTTC. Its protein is CASTSLTGRGGEQYF.

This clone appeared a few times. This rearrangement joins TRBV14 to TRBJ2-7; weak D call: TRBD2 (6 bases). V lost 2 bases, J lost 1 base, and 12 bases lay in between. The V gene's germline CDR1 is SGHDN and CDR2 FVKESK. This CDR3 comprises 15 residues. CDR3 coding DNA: TGTGCCAGCAGCCAATTGTTGGCGGGATCCTACGAGCAGTACTTC. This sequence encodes CASSQLLAGSYEQYF.

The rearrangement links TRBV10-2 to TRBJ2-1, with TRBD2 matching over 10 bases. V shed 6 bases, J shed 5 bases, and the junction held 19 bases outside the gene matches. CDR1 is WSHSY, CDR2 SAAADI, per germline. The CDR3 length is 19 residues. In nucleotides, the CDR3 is TGCGCCAGCAGCCCAGGACTAGCGGCAAGGCACCCTCCCCACAATGAGCAGTTCTTC. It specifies CASSPGLAARHPPHNEQFF.

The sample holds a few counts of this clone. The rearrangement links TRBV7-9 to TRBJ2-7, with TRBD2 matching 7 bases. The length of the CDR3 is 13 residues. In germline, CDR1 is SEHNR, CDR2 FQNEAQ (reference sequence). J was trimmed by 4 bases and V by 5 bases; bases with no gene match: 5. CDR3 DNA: TGTGCCAGCAGCCGTAGCGGGTTTTACGAGCAGTACTTC. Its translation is CASSRSGFYEQYF. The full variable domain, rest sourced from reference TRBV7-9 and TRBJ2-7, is DTGVSQNPRHKITKRGQNVTFRCDPISEHNRLYWYRQTLGQGPEFLTYFQNEAQLEKSRLLSDRFSAERPKGSFSTLEIQRTEQGDSAMYLCASSRSGFYEQYFGPGTRLTVT.

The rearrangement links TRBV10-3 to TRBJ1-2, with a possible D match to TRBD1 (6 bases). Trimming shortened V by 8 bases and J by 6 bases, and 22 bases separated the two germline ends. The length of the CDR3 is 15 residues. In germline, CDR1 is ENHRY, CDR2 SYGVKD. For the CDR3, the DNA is TGTGCCATCGGAGGCCAACCTACAGGGACTGATGGCTACACCTTC. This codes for CAIGGQPTGTDGYTF.

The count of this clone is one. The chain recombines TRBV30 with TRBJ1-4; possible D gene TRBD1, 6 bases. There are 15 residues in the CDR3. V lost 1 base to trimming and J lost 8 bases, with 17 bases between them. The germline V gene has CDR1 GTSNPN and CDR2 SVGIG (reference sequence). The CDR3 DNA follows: TGTGCCTGGAGTGATCAGGGGTACCGAAGGGAAAAACTGTTTTTT. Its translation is CAWSDQGYRREKLFF.

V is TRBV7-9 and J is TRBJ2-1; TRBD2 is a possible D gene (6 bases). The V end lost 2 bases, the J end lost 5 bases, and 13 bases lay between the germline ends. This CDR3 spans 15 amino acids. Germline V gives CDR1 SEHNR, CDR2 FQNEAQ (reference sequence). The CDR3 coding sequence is TGTGCCAGCAGCTTATCCGGGAGAGTCCACAATGAGCAGTTCTTC. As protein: CASSLSGRVHNEQFF.

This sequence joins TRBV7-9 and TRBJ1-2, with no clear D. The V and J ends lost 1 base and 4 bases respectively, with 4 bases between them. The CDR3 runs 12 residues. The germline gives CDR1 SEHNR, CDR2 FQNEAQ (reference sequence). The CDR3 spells CASSLDRYGYTF. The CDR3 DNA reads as TGTGCCAGCAGCTTAGACCGCTATGGCTACACCTTC.